The 14 T cell receptor beta chains listed next were all sequenced from one sample in a study of blood T cells in healthy people across ages. The second PCR ran 7 to 11 cycles with a sample-barcoded 5' primer and J-beta primers. In TCRdb, the 5' RACE reads were re-called with MiXCR into one record per CDR3 protein. The sample yields approximately 790,000 distinct CDR3 sequences, 62% seen once. The sequenced sample consisted of blood. The receptor set was obtained from a young man in good health.

The gene calls are TRBV20-1 and TRBJ2-1; D ambiguous. In germline, CDR1 is DFQATT, CDR2 SNEGSKA (reference sequence). V was clipped by 6 bases and J by 4 bases, with 10 bases between them. The CDR3 consists of 12 residues. DNA of the CDR3: TGCAGTGCAAACTCAGGTTACAATGAGCAGTTCTTC. Its protein is CSANSGYNEQFF.

V is TRBV29-1 and J is TRBJ2-6; D call uncertain. Trimming shortened V by 4 bases and J by 5 bases, and 3 bases separated the two germline ends. Germline-derived CDR1 and CDR2 are SQVTM and ANQGSEA. This CDR3 has 11 amino acids. CDR3 DNA: TGCAGCGTTGTTAGGGCCAACGTCCTGACTTTC. This translates into CSVVRANVLTF.

The chain carries TRBV24-1 and TRBJ2-5; 7 bases line up with TRBD2. J lost 1 base, V lost 3 bases, and 10 bases had no gene match. The germline CDR1 and CDR2 sequences are KGHDR and SFDVKD. The CDR3 extends over 17 amino acids. The CDR3 bases are TGTGCCACCAGTGATCCCCAGTCGGGGGGATTCCAAGAGACCCAGTACTTC. Its protein is CATSDPQSGGFQETQYF.

V and J are TRBV15 and TRBJ2-3; D unclear. From germline, CDR1 is LNHNV and CDR2 YYDKDF (reference sequence). With 0 bases removed from V and 4 bases from J, the gap between germline ends came to 8 bases. This CDR3 spans 14 amino acids. The CDR3 reads CATSRDKTPDTQYF. As DNA, the CDR3 is TGTGCCACCAGCAGAGATAAGACACCAGATACGCAGTATTTT.

The chain uses TRBV29-1 and TRBJ2-5; the D call may be TRBD1 or TRBD2 (6 bases each). V was clipped by 4 bases and J by 5 bases, with 11 bases between them. The CDR3 totals 12 residues. Germline V gene sequence: CDR1 SQVTM, CDR2 ANQGSEA. The chain's CDR3 is CSVGQGTETQYF. Written as DNA, the CDR3 is TGCAGCGTTGGGCAGGGGACTGAGACCCAGTACTTC.

This rearrangement joins TRBV4-3 to TRBJ1-2, with D unresolved. Between the trimmed V and J ends, which lost 0 bases and 4 bases, there was a span of 9 bases. Germline V gene data show CDR1 as LGHNA and CDR2 as YSLEER. CDR3 length equals 14 residues. The CDR3 DNA reads TGCGCCAGCAGCCAAGATCAGAGTGTCTATGGCTACACCTTC. It translates to CASSQDQSVYGYTF.

This clonotype has more than one count but fewer than ten. The gene calls are TRBV29-1 and TRBJ2-7; no clear D. Germline V gene sequence: CDR1 SQVTM, CDR2 ANQGSEA. Trimming removed 3 bases from V and 2 bases from J, with 11 bases in between. The CDR3 spans 13 residues. CDR3 nucleotide sequence: TGCAGCGTTGAGAGTTCCAGGACCTACGAGCAGTACTTC. Amino acids: CSVESSRTYEQYF.

This clonotype was recorded many times. This chain connects TRBV7-2 to TRBJ2-7; unclear D gene. In germline, CDR1 is SGHTA, CDR2 FQGNSA. This CDR3 has 14 amino acids. Trimming removed 5 bases at V and 0 bases at J, with 11 bases between. Here the CDR3 DNA reads TGTGCCAGCAGCCCATCAGACATCTCCTACGAGCAGTACTTC. As protein: CASSPSDISYEQYF.

This clonotype came up once. The chain joins TRBV7-2 to TRBJ2-1; TRBD2 matches at 11 bases. This CDR3 is built from 18 residues. Trimming removed 5 bases from V and 4 bases from J; junction bases left unmatched: 13. Germline V gives CDR1 SGHTA, CDR2 FQGNSA. CDR3 residues: CASSPDGVLAGVYNEQFF. The CDR3 DNA reads TGTGCCAGCAGCCCGGATGGCGTACTAGCGGGGGTTTACAATGAGCAGTTCTTC.

The V gene is TRBV7-9, the J gene TRBJ2-5; TRBD2 might be the D (5 bases). The closer fit of TRBJ2-7 to the DNA end suggests the J call may be wrong. The germline gives CDR1 SEHNR, CDR2 FQNEAQ (reference sequence). The CDR3 runs 12 residues. DNA for the CDR3: TGTGCCAGCAGGGACTTTTGGAACGAGCAGTACTTC. Protein sequence: CASRDFWNEQYF.

V and J are TRBV30 and TRBJ2-1; 10 bases agree with TRBD2. CDR3 length equals 13 residues. From germline, CDR1 is GTSNPN and CDR2 SVGIG (reference sequence). V shed 5 bases and J 3 bases; nucleotides not matched to a gene: 1. The CDR3 DNA reads as TGTGCCTGGGGACTAGCGGACTACAATGAGCAGTTCTTC. Its translation: CAWGLADYNEQFF.

The chain employs TRBV2 and TRBJ1-2, with D uncertain. The CDR3 has 18 amino acids. The V and J ends lost 2 bases and 2 bases respectively, with 21 bases between them. The germline CDR1 and CDR2 sequences are SNHLY and FYNNEI. CDR3: CASSESRREVHLNYGYTF. CDR3 DNA: TGTGCCAGCAGTGAATCGCGACGCGAGGTGCACCTAAACTATGGCTACACCTTC.

The genes are TRBV25-1 and TRBJ2-3; 9 bases map to TRBD1. Germline V gene sequence: CDR1 MGHDK, CDR2 SYGVNS. V was clipped by 2 bases and J by 1 base; unmatched bases: 7. CDR3 length: 17 residues. CDR3 DNA sequence: TGTGCCAGCAGTGAACCCAGACAGGGGGTTGGCACAGATACGCAGTATTTT. As protein: CASSEPRQGVGTDTQYF.

The genes are TRBV19 and TRBJ2-4; tentatively, D is TRBD2 (7 bases). CDR3 size: 19 residues. Germline CDR1 and CDR2: LNHDA and SQIVND (reference sequence). Trimming pared 3 bases from V and 3 bases from J, leaving 24 bases between. In nucleotides, the CDR3 is TGTGCCAGTAGTATGGGGGGGGGCCAGGGGCAAGTGATCAAAAACATTCAGTACTTC. It translates to CASSMGGGQGQVIKNIQYF.